The 25 T cell receptor beta chains listed next were all sequenced from one sample in a study of shared clonotypes between healthy human individuals. CD45RO negativity and positive selection for CCR7 defined naive CD8 cells, a population that excluded terminally differentiated effector memory CD45RA+ cells. The table came from immunoSEQ multiplex PCR; TCRdb's copy has only in-frame clones and leaves some out. The sample gives 550,000 to 750,000 clones, 92% of which show up once; about 24% is in the top ten. Input material: naive CD8+ T cells sorted from blood. These TCRs come from a young man in good health.

V usage is TRBV7-9 and J usage is TRBJ2-3, with 11 positions matching TRBD2. Germline V gene data show CDR1 as SEHNR and CDR2 as FQNEAQ (reference sequence). Trimming took 3 bases from V and 2 from J; bases not matched to a gene: 4. The CDR3 loop spans 16 amino acids. The CDR3 region is CASSFLAGGPTDTQYF. The CDR3 region has the DNA TGTGCCAGCAGCTTCTTAGCGGGAGGGCCCACAGATACGCAGTATTTT.

CDR3 nucleotide sequence: TGTGCCAGCAGTGAAGTTGTTGGGACAGGGCGCTTGGGCACAGATACGCAGTATTTT. This gives the protein CASSEVVGTGRLGTDTQYF. The chain couples TRBV6-1 to TRBJ2-3; 9 nucleotides line up with TRBD1. The ends lost 1 base at V and 1 base at J; junction bases unmatched: 12. The CDR3 is 19 amino acids. Germline lookup yields CDR1 MNHNS and CDR2 SASEGT.

The gene calls are TRBV29-1 and TRBJ2-3, with 12 bases that match TRBD2. The CDR3 runs to 14 residues. Germline V lookup: CDR1 SQVTM, CDR2 ANQGSEA. Trimming removed 6 bases from V and 3 bases from J; junction bases left unmatched: 4. CDR3 nucleotide sequence: TGCAGCGTGACTAGCGGGAGTGGGACAGATACGCAGTATTTT. It codes for CSVTSGSGTDTQYF.

The chain carries TRBV7-9 and TRBJ2-2, with D perhaps TRBD1 (5 bases). Germline V gene sequence: CDR1 SEHNR, CDR2 FQNEAQ (reference sequence). V lost 5 bases and J lost 1, with 8 bases in between. The CDR3 extends over 14 amino acids. The chain's CDR3 is CASSQTENTGELFF. The CDR3 coding sequence is TGTGCCAGCAGCCAGACAGAGAACACCGGGGAGCTGTTTTTT.

This chain uses TRBV7-9 with TRBJ2-7; 7 positions agree with TRBD2. V lost 5 bases and J lost 6; bases outside the gene matches: 13. Germline CDR1 is SEHNR and CDR2 is FQNEAQ (reference sequence). This CDR3 contains 15 residues. DNA of the CDR3: TGTGCCAGCAGCCCACCACTAGCGTTCCTAGGCGAGCAGTACTTC. Encoded protein: CASSPPLAFLGEQYF.

V is TRBV9 and J is TRBJ1-2, with unresolved D. Trimming left V 4 bases short and J 7 bases short, with 11 bases between. The CDR3 sequence is 12 residues long. Germline CDR1 is SGDLS and CDR2 is YYNGEE. The CDR3 DNA sequence: TGTGCCAGCAGCCCCGGGTTGAGTGGCTACACCTTC. This gives the protein CASSPGLSGYTF. Drawing the rest from reference TRBV9 and TRBJ1-2, the complete variable domain is DSGVTQTPKHLITATGQRVTLRCSPRSGDLSVYWYQQSLDQGLQFLIQYYNGEERAKGNILERFSAQQFPDLHSELNLSSLELGDSALYFCASSPGLSGYTFGSGTRLTVV.

This sequence joins TRBV7-9 and TRBJ2-3; D gene uncertain. Trimming removed 5 bases from V and 0 bases from J, with 12 bases in between. Germline CDR1 reads SEHNR; CDR2 reads FQNEAQ (reference sequence). There are 15 residues in the CDR3. This CDR3 reads CASSVPRGSTDTQYF. CDR3 nucleotides: TGTGCCAGCAGCGTCCCCCGCGGAAGCACAGATACGCAGTATTTT.

The chain couples TRBV27 to TRBJ2-2; D unresolved. This CDR3 is 13 amino acids long. Germline V gene data show CDR1 as MNHEY and CDR2 as SMNVEV (reference sequence). Trimming took off 0 bases at V and 7 bases at J, with 6 bases between the two ends. The DNA for the CDR3 is TGTGCCAGCAGTTTATCGAAGGTCGGGGAGCTGTTTTTT. Translated: CASSLSKVGELFF.

This clone occurred once. The rearrangement links TRBV5-4 to TRBJ2-6; the match to TRBD1 covers 7 bases. Germline-derived CDR1 and CDR2 are SGHNT and YYREEE (reference sequence). The J segment lost 1 base and the V segment lost 3 bases, leaving 1 base of the junction unmatched. This CDR3 region has 15 residues. The CDR3 DNA is TGTGCCAGCAGCTCGACAGGGTCTGGGGCCAACGTCCTGACTTTC. It is translated as CASSSTGSGANVLTF.

This clone was seen just once. The V and J genes are TRBV28 and TRBJ2-1; 9 bases match TRBD2. Per the germline V gene, CDR1 is MDHEN and CDR2 is SYDVKM. V trimming: 4 bases; J trimming: 6 bases; junction bases outside the gene matches: 7. There are 15 residues in the CDR3. CDR3 bases: TGTGCCAGCAGTTGGCCAGAGGGACTAGCCAATGAGCAGTTCTTC. It encodes CASSWPEGLANEQFF.

This clone showed up just once. The chain recombines TRBV6-1 with TRBJ2-5; the D gene could be TRBD1 or TRBD2 (5 bases each). With 0 bases removed from V and 1 base from J, the gap between germline ends came to 6 bases. This CDR3 has 14 amino acids. Germline V gene lookup returns CDR1 MNHNS and CDR2 SASEGT. Written as DNA, the CDR3 is TGTGCCAGCAGTGAAGCTGGGGGCCAAGAGACCCAGTACTTC. Amino acid sequence: CASSEAGGQETQYF.

The rearrangement links TRBV10-3 to TRBJ1-1, with TRBD1 matching 8 bases. The CDR3 totals 15 residues. Per germline, CDR1 ENHRY and CDR2 SYGVKD. V was clipped by 5 bases and J by 1 base; unmatched bases: 6. In DNA form, the CDR3 reads TGTGCCATCAGTCCCGGGACAGGCCCGAACACTGAAGCTTTCTTT. Translated: CAISPGTGPNTEAFF.

This clone was counted a single time. The V call is TRBV11-1, the J call TRBJ1-1, with 8 nucleotides matching TRBD1. The CDR3 has 16 amino acids. J was trimmed by 0 bases and V by 1 base; bases with no gene match: 4. Germline V gene data show CDR1 as SGHAT and CDR2 as FQDESV (reference sequence). CDR3 sequence reads: CASSLGETGVNTEAFF. Here the CDR3 DNA reads TGTGCCAGCAGCTTAGGGGAGACAGGGGTGAACACTGAAGCTTTCTTT.

This clone was detected only once. The chain has TRBV28 and TRBJ2-2, with 7 bases lining up with TRBD1. This CDR3 is 15 amino acids long. The germline CDR1 and CDR2 sequences are MDHEN and SYDVKM. The trim removed 3 bases at V and 6 bases at J, leaving 7 bases unmatched. CDR3 in DNA: TGTGCCAGCAGTTTCCTGACAGGGAAGGCCGGGGAGCTGTTTTTT. Amino acids: CASSFLTGKAGELFF.

The rearrangement uses TRBV2 and TRBJ2-7; TRBD1 matches 10 bases. The CDR3 runs 14 residues. After removal of 5 bases from V and 7 bases from J, the junction contained 8 bases not matched to a gene. CDR1 and CDR2 (germline): SNHLY, FYNNEI. The CDR3 nucleotides read TGTGCCAGCAGTTTCCCCGGGACAGGGGATGAGCAGTACTTC. Translated: CASSFPGTGDEQYF.

The chain employs TRBV4-1 and TRBJ2-2, with 9 nucleotides matching TRBD2. Germline V gives CDR1 MGHRA, CDR2 YSYEKL. Unmatched junction bases numbered 7, after V lost 4 bases and J lost 4 bases. The CDR3 consists of 16 residues. The CDR3 DNA is TGCGCCAGCAGCCCCCCAGGCGGGAGGGGCACCGGGGAGCTGTTTTTT. This translates into CASSPPGGRGTGELFF.

The chain uses TRBV5-4 and TRBJ2-3, with D tentatively TRBD1 or TRBD2 (5 bases each). The CDR3 extends over 14 amino acids. V dropped 6 bases and J dropped 4 bases, with 15 bases sitting between them. CDR1 and CDR2 from the germline V gene are SGHNT and YYREEE (reference sequence). CDR3 coding DNA: TGTGCCAGCACCGGGACCTCAGCCGCAGATACGCAGTATTTT. This sequence encodes CASTGTSAADTQYF.

As regards this clone: The same CDR3 also results from other DNA sequences found in this sample. V gene TRBV7-9 combines with J gene TRBJ2-3; D remains unclear. Germline assignment: CDR1 SEHNR and CDR2 FQNEAQ (reference sequence). This CDR3 is built from 13 residues. Trimming took 1 base from V and 4 from J, leaving 6 bases between them. CDR3 amino acids: CASSLEGADTQYF. CDR3 coding DNA: TGTGCCAGCAGCTTAGAAGGCGCAGATACGCAGTATTTT.

The rearrangement links TRBV27 to TRBJ1-2, with 11 bases fitting TRBD1. Per the germline V gene, CDR1 is MNHEY and CDR2 is SMNVEV (reference sequence). V gave up 6 bases and J gave up 4 bases; unmatched junction bases: 7. The CDR3 totals 15 residues. CDR3 region: CASSRGTGGVYGYTF. CDR3 nucleotides: TGTGCCAGCAGCCGGGGGACAGGGGGGGTCTATGGCTACACCTTC.

J is TRBJ1-5 and V is TRBV19; D unclear. Germline assignment: CDR1 LNHDA and CDR2 SQIVND (reference sequence). The ends were cut back, 6 bases at V and 2 bases at J, with 17 bases in the middle. This CDR3 region has 16 residues. Written as DNA, the CDR3 is TGTGCCAGTAGCCACCAAACGGTGTTGGGCAATCAGCCCCAGCATTTT. This encodes CASSHQTVLGNQPQHF.

This clone appeared once. The chain joins TRBV19 to TRBJ1-4; perhaps TRBD1 as D (5 bases). The CDR3 extends over 14 amino acids. CDR1 is LNHDA, CDR2 SQIVND, per germline (reference sequence). Trimming shortened V by 4 bases and J by 8 bases, and 14 bases separated the two germline ends. The DNA for the CDR3 is TGTGCCAGTAGTACCCGGGCAGGGCAGGAAAAACTGTTTTTT. It codes for CASSTRAGQEKLFF.

This chain links TRBV5-5 with TRBJ2-1; 9 bases align to TRBD2. The CDR3 spans 15 residues. The germline V gene has CDR1 SGHKS and CDR2 YYEKEE (reference sequence). V dropped 4 bases and J dropped 4; count of bases not matched to a gene: 6. CDR3 residues: CASSGAGGSYNEQFF. The CDR3 nucleotides read TGTGCCAGCAGCGGAGCGGGAGGATCATACAATGAGCAGTTCTTC.

This clone was recorded many times. This may stem from a read error, because a much larger clone lies one nucleotide away. Other DNA sequences from this sample encode an identical CDR3 as well. The rearrangement links TRBV6-5 to TRBJ2-7, with 11 nucleotides matching TRBD1. Germline V lookup: CDR1 MNHEY, CDR2 SVGAGI. Trimming cost V 5 bases and J 3 bases; bases outside gene matches: 3. The length of the CDR3 is 14 residues. This chain's CDR3 is CASSAGTGGYEQYF. CDR3 in DNA: TGTGCCAGCAGTGCCGGGACAGGGGGCTACGAGCAGTACTTC.

This chain joins TRBV5-1 and TRBJ2-1; D assignment may be TRBD1 or TRBD2 (5 bases each). CDR1 is SGHRS, CDR2 YFSETQ, per germline. The CDR3 has 14 amino acids. The ends were cut back, 7 bases at V and 8 bases at J, with 19 bases in the middle. CDR3 DNA sequence: TGCGCCAGCTTTCTTTATGGGGGTATCCATGAGCAGTTCTTC. Residues: CASFLYGGIHEQFF. Filled out from reference TRBV5-1 and TRBJ2-1, the complete variable domain reads KAGVTQTPRYLIKTRGQQVTLSCSPISGHRSVSWYQQTPGQGLQFLFEYFSETQRNKGNFPGRFSGRQFSNSRSEMNVSTLELGDSALYLCASFLYGGIHEQFFGPGTRLTVL.

The genes are TRBV29-1 and TRBJ2-3; D possibly matches TRBD1 or TRBD2 (5 bases each). V lost 1 base and J 4 bases, leaving 9 bases between the germline ends. The CDR3 consists of 13 residues. Germline CDR1 SQVTM, CDR2 ANQGSEA. The chain's CDR3 is CSVEGGIADTQYF. In DNA, the CDR3 is TGCAGCGTTGAAGGGGGGATTGCAGATACGCAGTATTTT.